Below, one T cell receptor beta chain is given with its context. What antigen it recognizes has not been identified. A read error may be the cause here, since a much bigger clone is one base away. The CDR3 has 13 amino acids, counting the end cysteine and phenylalanine. This entry keeps only the CDR3 DNA: 39 bases, framed from base 1. Compared with germline, V lacks 3 bases and J lacks 8 bases; bases without a gene match: 6. Looking up the germline V gene yields CDR1 KGHSH and CDR2 LQKENI. All patients had node-negative disease on CT and PET/CT, and none had a history of other malignancies or prior chemotherapy or radiotherapy. About 6.4 milliliters of peripheral venous blood were drawn into EDTA tubes at each of two time points. PBMCs were isolated by Ficoll-Paque Plus density-gradient centrifugation. Right after collection, samples were placed at -80 degrees C and kept there until analysis. Two rounds of multiplex PCR on genomic DNA were used to amplify the TCR beta CDR3 region. The first PCR round used primers specific to each TRBV and TRBJ gene, and the primer sequences were filed in Chinese patent CN105087789A. Universal primers were used in the second round of PCR. The Roche High Pure PCR Template Preparation Kit was used to extract genomic DNA from frozen PBMCs. An Illumina HiSeq 3000 was used to sequence the libraries paired-end with 151 bp reads. Per the source publication's procedure: CutAdapt was used to remove raw reads lacking the multiplex PCR primer sequences. High-quality paired reads were merged into contigs with PEAR. MiXCR assigned TRB V, D and J gene segments to each contig by aligning to reference sequences. To remove sequencing errors, CDR3 sequences were clustered according to base quality and sequence similarity. Shannon entropy normalized by the natural log of productive TCR sequence number was used as the measure of diversity. To get clonality, Shannon entropy was divided by the natural log of the number of unique clonotypes, and that result was subtracted from one. Using the Youden index from ROC curves, the researchers picked the repertoire-metric cut-offs for progression-free survival, and all analyses were carried out in R 3.5.3. TCRdb trimmed public reads at Q25 via fastp, called clones via MiXCR and kept in-frame beta chains. When rows share a CDR3 protein, they turn into one entry using the most common DNA and genes. TCRdb, not the authors, supplied the V and J calls. For this sample the table gives 45,000 to 70,000 distinct CDR3 sequences, of which 26% were detected only once. 7.5% of the sample is in the top ten clones.

These data originate in a study of prognosis after radiotherapy for stage I lung cancer (TCRdb year 2021). Turning to the overall study: Between early 2018 and early 2019, about 20 patients with stage I NSCLC were enrolled in Nanjing, China. There were 13 to 15 patients with newly diagnosed primary stage I lung tumors and a few patients with oligometastatic NSCLC after surgical resection of the primary tumor. All patients were regarded as medically inoperable, because of comorbidities in over 10 patients and refusal of surgery in several patients. The cohort included 10 to 15 men and five or six women, with a median age of approximately 76 years and a range of roughly 53 to 85 years. Squamous cell carcinoma histology was identified in more than 5 patients, and adenocarcinoma histology was identified in more than 10 patients. Image-guided IMRT or VMAT was used to deliver SBRT in 3 to 5 fractions at a biologically effective dose of at least 100 Gy. SBRT was not combined with any concurrent therapy in any patient. After SBRT, distant metastases developed in about 20% of the 19 patients at a median of approximately seven months, while the remaining 15 patients had no significant progression. The study profiled peripheral blood TCR beta repertoires from stage I NSCLC patients before and after stereotactic body radiotherapy and related them to distant failure. The study took one blood sample before SBRT and one after SBRT from each of approximately 20 patients and sequenced all 40 or so samples. The paper's findings and limits, for the study overall: Unique TCR clone counts fell after SBRT (median around 11,000 before versus roughly 6,200 after; Wilcoxon paired P=0.011). Tumor specificity of expanded TCR clones was not determined. The study was limited by its small cohort and short follow-up, and the findings require independent validation. TRBV and TRBJ usage frequencies reportedly differed by metastasis status, in two V genes at baseline and in nine V and two J genes after SBRT. Post-SBRT Shannon entropy and its change from baseline were lower in patients who developed distant metastases; baseline Shannon entropy was not associated with metastases. All reported P values were unadjusted for multiple comparisons.

This TCR derives from a donor aged 50 or older with non-small cell lung cancer. Sequenced material: PBMCs, taken before or after stereotactic body radiation therapy (not recorded which). The V gene is TRBV18 and the J gene is TRBJ1-2, and 7 bases in between align with TRBD1. CDR3 region: CASSPRQGQGYTF. Here is the DNA: TGTGCCAGCTCACCGAGACAGGGACAAGGCTACACCTTC.